This T cell receptor beta chain originates from a study of blood T cell repertoires in COVID-19. About the study: Samples representing acute and convalescent COVID-19 were sourced from the United States, Italy and Spain. In each case, the material was cDNA or gDNA derived from T cells, B-cell-depleted T cells, or PBMCs.

Source study methods: Nucleated cell number was recorded as an estimate derived from reference gene primer amplification. This table comes from immunoSEQ multiplex PCR, and its TCRdb copy is limited to in-frame clones, with some not included. The DNA was the basis for D and trimming; V, J and clone size are from that table. The sample contains over 150,000 clones, approximately 80% of which appear only once. CDR3 length: 12 amino acids. Looked up from germline, CDR1 is MDHEN and CDR2 is SYDVKM. With 3 bases removed from V and 7 bases from J, the gap between germline ends came to 8 bases. The sequencing sample was made of peripheral blood. This clonotype originated in a human donor in a cohort sampled during active COVID-19. The J gene is TRBJ2-3, the V gene TRBV28; D is undetermined. The CDR3 DNA is TGTGCCAGCAGTTTTGGCGGTTATACGCAGTATTTT. Translated, it gives CASSFGGYTQYF.